Listed below are T cell receptor beta chains from one sample, sequenced in a study of blood T cell repertoires in COVID-19. Sequencing was performed with immunoSEQ multiplex PCR; in TCRdb, only in-frame clones are kept and a portion is missing. Among fewer than 150,000 clones listed, 75% to 90% were seen once. The sequenced sample was peripheral blood. All receptors derive from a woman aged 45-65 years with acute or convalescent COVID-19. The CDR3 runs from the conserved cysteine through the conserved F or W. Each record gives: V gene, J gene, D gene, clone size, CDR3 DNA, CDR3 protein. A D gene is named only where the DNA matches it firmly. Part of the rows lack a size; the others show once, few, many or a class for expanded clones.

>TRBV6-2/TRBV6-3|TRBJ1-1|TRBD1|NA
TGTGCCAGCAGTTACACGAAGGGACAGGGGGCTCTGGCTGAAGCTTTCTTT
CASSYTKGQGALAEAFF
>TRBV21-1|TRBJ1-2|NA|NA
TGTGCCAGCAGCAAAAGGTCCAAGGGAGGGGACTATGGCTACACCTTC
CASSKRSKGGDYGYTF
>TRBV21-1|TRBJ2-3|NA|NA
TGTGCCAGCAGCAGTCGAGGCACAGATACGCAGTATTTT
CASSSRGTDTQYF
>TRBV19|TRBJ2-2|NA|NA
TGTGCCAGTAGTATCAGCAGGAGGGGTGGGACCGGGGAGCTGTTTTTT
CASSISRRGGTGELFF
>TRBV29-1|TRBJ2-1|TRBD2|once
TGCAGCGTTGAGGGGGGGACTAGCGGGCACAATGAGCAGTTCTTC
CSVEGGTSGHNEQFF
>TRBV15|TRBJ1-5|NA|once
TGTGCCACCAGCAGCAGGGGTGTAAGCAATCAGCCCCAGCATTTT
CATSSRGVSNQPQHF
>TRBV18|TRBJ1-1|TRBD1|once
TGTGCCAGCTCACCACCAGGGGGCGGGTCTCTGGCTTTCTTT
CASSPPGGGSLAFF
>TRBV3-1/TRBV3-2|TRBJ2-3|NA|NA
TGTGCCAGCAGCCAAGTAATCAGGACGCTAGGGGCAGATACGCAGTATTTT
CASSQVIRTLGADTQYF
>TRBV3-1/TRBV3-2|TRBJ2-7|NA|once
TGTGCCAGCAGCCAAGATCCCCCGGTGAGAGGGGGAGGGTTGGGAAAGCAGTACTTC
CASSQDPPVRGGGLGKQYF
>TRBV27|TRBJ2-4|TRBD2|NA
TGTGCCAACCCGACTAGCGGGAGCCAAAACATTCAGTACTTC
CANPTSGSQNIQYF
>TRBV6-5|TRBJ1-1|TRBD1|NA
TGTGCCGCTAGGGACAGGGGGGGCACTGAAGCTTTCTTT
CAARDRGGTEAFF
>TRBV6-5|TRBJ2-2|NA|NA
TGTGCCAGCAAAGGAGTAAACACCGGGGAGCTGTTTTTT
CASKGVNTGELFF
>TRBV19|TRBJ1-3|TRBD1|NA
TGTGCCAGTACCCACGCTGGGACAGTTTCCCATCTGAGCGGAAACACCATATATTTT
CASTHAGTVSHLSGNTIYF
>TRBV28|TRBJ1-2|TRBD1|NA
TGTGCCAGCAGCTCAACCAGGGGGAGTTTAGTCCTCTATGGCTACACCTTC
CASSSTRGSLVLYGYTF
>TRBV6-5|TRBJ1-2|NA|NA
TGTGCCAGCAACTACTTCGAACCTAACTATGGCTACACCTTC
CASNYFEPNYGYTF
>TRBV10-3|TRBJ1-2|TRBD1|few
TGTGCCACAACTCCGGGACAGGGTACCGGCTACACCTTC
CATTPGQGTGYTF
>TRBV18|TRBJ2-5|NA|NA
TGTGCCAGCTCTGCGATGAGGGGGGAGACCCAGTACTTC
CASSAMRGETQYF
>TRBV5-6|TRBJ2-2|TRBD1|NA
TGTGCCAGCAGCCGTCGGACAGGACTGAACACCGGGGAGCTGTTTTTT
CASSRRTGLNTGELFF
>TRBV27|TRBJ2-7|NA|NA
TGTGCCAGCAGTCTCACCGGGACTGAATCCTACGAGCAGTACTTC
CASSLTGTESYEQYF
>TRBV7-2|TRBJ2-7|TRBD2|NA
TGTGCCAGCAGCTGGGGGGGGACCTACGAGCAGTACTTC
CASSWGGTYEQYF
>TRBV15|TRBJ2-3|TRBD2|NA
TGTGCCACCAGCAGAAGGAGCGGGGGGGCCGAATATACGCAGTATTTT
CATSRRSGGAEYTQYF
>TRBV30|TRBJ1-1|NA|NA
TGTGCCTGGAGTCGACGGGGGGAGAACACTGAAGCTTTCTTT
CAWSRRGENTEAFF
>TRBV4-1|TRBJ1-5|TRBD1|NA
TGCGCCAGCAGCCAAGATTTAAGGGACAGGCCTTATCAGCCCCAGCATTTT
CASSQDLRDRPYQPQHF
>TRBV5-5|TRBJ1-5|NA|NA
TGTGCCAGCAGCTTTTCCCTTGATCAGCCCCAGCATTTT
CASSFSLDQPQHF
>TRBV7-9|TRBJ1-3|TRBD1|NA
TGTGCCAGCCGAACCTCCGGGACAGGGACTGGAAACACCATATATTTT
CASRTSGTGTGNTIYF
>TRBV9|TRBJ2-2|NA|NA
TGTGCCAGCAGCCTGCGGGGGAACACCGGGGAGCTGTTTTTT
CASSLRGNTGELFF
>TRBV28|TRBJ2-7|TRBD1|NA
TGTGCCAGCAGTTTCTGGACAGGGGGATACGAGCAGTACTTC
CASSFWTGGYEQYF
>TRBV6-5|TRBJ1-6|NA|NA
TGTGCCAGCAGCCTTCAACGGGGTCATTCACCCCTCCACTTT
CASSLQRGHSPLHF
>TRBV28|TRBJ2-1|TRBD2|NA
TGTGCCAGCAGTCTAGCGGGAGGCGTCAATGAGCAGTTCTTC
CASSLAGGVNEQFF
>TRBV7-2|TRBJ1-2|NA|NA
TGTGCCAGCAGACCAGGGGAGAGAGGCTATGGCTACACCTTC
CASRPGERGYGYTF
>TRBV20-1|TRBJ2-1|NA|NA
TGCAGTGGCGGGACCGTCAATGAGCAGTTCTTC
CSGGTVNEQFF